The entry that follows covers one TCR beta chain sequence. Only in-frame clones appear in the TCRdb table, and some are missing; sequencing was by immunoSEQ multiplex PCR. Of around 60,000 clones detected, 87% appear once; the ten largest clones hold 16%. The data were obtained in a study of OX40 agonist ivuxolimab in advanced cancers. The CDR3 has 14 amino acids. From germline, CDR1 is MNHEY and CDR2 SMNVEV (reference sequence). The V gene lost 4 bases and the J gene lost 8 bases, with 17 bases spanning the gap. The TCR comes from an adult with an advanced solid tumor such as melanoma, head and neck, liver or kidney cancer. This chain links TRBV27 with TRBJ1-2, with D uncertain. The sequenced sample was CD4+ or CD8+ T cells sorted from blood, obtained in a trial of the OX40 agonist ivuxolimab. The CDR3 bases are TGTGCCAGCAGTTCATACAGCGGTAGGCGGGGCTACACCTTC. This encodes CASSSYSGRRGYTF.